This T cell receptor (beta chain) appears in the sequencing data of a study of T cell responses to AZD1222 COVID-19 vaccine. Study results and limitations: Donors skewed white British and female; clonal diversity was possibly underestimated. Close to half of all spike-specific TCRs reportedly target regions of the variants that are unmutated. Among vaccine-associated CD4 TCRs, coverage spanned spike, with dominance at 160-218 and 743-854. Scientists sampled the repertoires only once the peak T cell response had passed.

The J segment lost 4 bases and the V segment lost 2 bases, leaving 1 base of the junction unmatched. The CDR3 is made up of 12 amino acids. Germline lookup yields CDR1 GTSNPN and CDR2 SVGIG (reference sequence). Comments on this clone: What it recognizes is unknown.

The repertoire was sequenced with immunoSEQ multiplex PCR; TCRdb's copy has only in-frame clones and lacks some. The sample includes about 200,000 clones, approximately 92% of them seen just once. The TCR comes from an adult who received the MenACWY meningococcal vaccine as a control. The chain recombines TRBV30 with TRBJ2-5, with 7 bases matching TRBD2. The starting material was peripheral blood, obtained 28 days after the second dose of the MenACWY control vaccine. The CDR3 DNA reads TGTGCCTGGAGTCCGGGAGGAGAGACCCAGTACTTC. Residues: CAWSPGGETQYF.